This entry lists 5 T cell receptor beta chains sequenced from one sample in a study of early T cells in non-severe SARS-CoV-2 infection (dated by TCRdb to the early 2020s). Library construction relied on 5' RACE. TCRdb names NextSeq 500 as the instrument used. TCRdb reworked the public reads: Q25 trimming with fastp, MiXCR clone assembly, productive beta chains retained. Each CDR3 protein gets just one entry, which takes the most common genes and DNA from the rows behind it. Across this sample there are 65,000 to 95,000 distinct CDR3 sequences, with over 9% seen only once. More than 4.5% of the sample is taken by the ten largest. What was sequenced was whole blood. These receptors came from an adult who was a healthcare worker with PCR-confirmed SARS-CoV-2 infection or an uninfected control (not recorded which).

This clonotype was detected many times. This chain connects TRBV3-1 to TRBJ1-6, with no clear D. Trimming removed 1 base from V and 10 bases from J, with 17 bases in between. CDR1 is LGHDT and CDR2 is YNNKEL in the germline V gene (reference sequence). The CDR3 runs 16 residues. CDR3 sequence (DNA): TGTGCCAGCAGCCAAGGAGGAGGGAGGTTAAGGTCACCCCTCCACTTT. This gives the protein CASSQGGGRLRSPLHF. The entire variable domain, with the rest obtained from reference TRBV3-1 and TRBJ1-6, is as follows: DTAVSQTPKYLVTQMGNDKSIKCEQNLGHDTMYWYKQDSKKFLKIMFSYNNKELIINETVPNRFSPKSPDKAHLNLHINSLELGDSAVYFCASSQGGGRLRSPLHFGNGTRLTVT.

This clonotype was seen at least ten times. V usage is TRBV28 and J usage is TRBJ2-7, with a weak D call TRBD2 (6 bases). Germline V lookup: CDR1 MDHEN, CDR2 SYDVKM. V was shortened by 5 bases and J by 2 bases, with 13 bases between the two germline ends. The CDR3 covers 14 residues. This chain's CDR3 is CASSLGTGAYEQYF. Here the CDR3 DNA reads TGTGCCAGCAGTCTAGGGACTGGGGCCTACGAGCAGTACTTC.

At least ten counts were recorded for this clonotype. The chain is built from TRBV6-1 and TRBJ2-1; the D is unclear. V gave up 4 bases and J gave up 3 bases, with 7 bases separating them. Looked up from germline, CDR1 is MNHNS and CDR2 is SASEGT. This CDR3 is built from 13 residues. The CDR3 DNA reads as TGTGCCAGCAGTGTTGGCATCTACAATGAGCAGTTCTTC. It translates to CASSVGIYNEQFF.

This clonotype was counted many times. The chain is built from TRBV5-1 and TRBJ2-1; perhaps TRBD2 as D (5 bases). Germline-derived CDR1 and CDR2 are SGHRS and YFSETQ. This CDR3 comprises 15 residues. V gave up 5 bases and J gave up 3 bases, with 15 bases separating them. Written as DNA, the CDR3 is TGCGCCAGCAGTTACTCGCGGGCTTACTACAATGAGCAGTTCTTC. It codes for CASSYSRAYYNEQFF.

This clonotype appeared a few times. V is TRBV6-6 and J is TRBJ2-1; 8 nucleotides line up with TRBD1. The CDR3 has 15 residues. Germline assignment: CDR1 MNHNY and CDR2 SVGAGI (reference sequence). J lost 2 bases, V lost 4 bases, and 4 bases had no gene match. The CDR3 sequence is CASSFRDRPYNEQFF. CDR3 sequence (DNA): TGTGCCAGCAGTTTCCGGGACAGGCCCTACAATGAGCAGTTCTTC.